The entry that follows covers one TCR beta chain sequence. This sample was included in a study of blood T cells in healthy people across ages. A second PCR, run for roughly 7 to 12 cycles, used a sample-barcoded 5' primer plus a J-beta primer mix. Via MiXCR, TCRdb re-called the 5' RACE reads, giving one row per CDR3 protein. This sample has some 800,000 distinct CDR3 sequences, with 20% to 25% found just once. The CDR3 sequence is 17 residues long. CDR1 MDHEN and CDR2 SYDVKM come from the germline V gene. This sample was also put to use in a study of T cells of mothers and their children.

This receptor was obtained from a boy between 10 and 17 years old in good health. Sequenced material: blood. The V and J genes are TRBV28 and TRBJ2-5; 11 bases match TRBD2. Judging by the DNA end, TRBJ2-1 fits better; the J call may be wrong. CDR3 bases: TGTGCCAGCAGTTCCCCCGTGACTAGCGGGGCGAGGGATGAGCAGTTCTTC. Protein sequence: CASSSPVTSGARDEQFF.